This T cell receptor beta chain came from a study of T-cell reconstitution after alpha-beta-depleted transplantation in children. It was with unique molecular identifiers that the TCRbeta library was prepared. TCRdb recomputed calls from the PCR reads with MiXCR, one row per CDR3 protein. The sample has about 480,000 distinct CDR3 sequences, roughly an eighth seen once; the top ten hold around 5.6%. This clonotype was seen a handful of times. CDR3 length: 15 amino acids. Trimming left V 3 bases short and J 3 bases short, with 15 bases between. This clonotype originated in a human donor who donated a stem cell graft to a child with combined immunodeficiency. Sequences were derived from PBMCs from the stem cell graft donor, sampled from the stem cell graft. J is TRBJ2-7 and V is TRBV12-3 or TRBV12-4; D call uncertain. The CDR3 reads CASSFLATAFYEQYF. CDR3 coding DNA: TGTGCCAGCAGTTTTCTTGCGACCGCGTTCTACGAGCAGTACTTC.